The present TCR beta chain was sequenced within a study of cytomegalovirus exposure and HLA in healthy donors. Study results and limitations: A further, later analysis showed that HLA-associated TCR beta chains (compared with equally common others) were more clonally expanded. Segments of the TCR beta V type were, in most cases, productive about 87% or about 30% of the time in an earlier analysis.

For this clone: Its target is not known.

The PCR made use of 60 Vbeta and 13 Jbeta primers. The protocol was immunoSEQ multiplex PCR, while the TCRdb copy is restricted to in-frame clones and leaves out a portion. This table lists 100,000 to 150,000 clones. CDR1 and CDR2 (germline): SGHTA, FQGNSA. V gave up 1 base and J gave up 4 bases, with 13 bases separating them. The CDR3 has 15 amino acids. The receptor was isolated from a woman aged 40 to 55 in good health and CMV-seropositive. Sequencing used PBMCs. This rearrangement joins TRBV7-2 to TRBJ1-2; D is uncertain. Here the CDR3 reads CASSLGRQSVYGYTF. The DNA of the CDR3 is TGTGCCAGCAGCTTAGGTCGCCAGTCCGTCTATGGCTACACCTTC.